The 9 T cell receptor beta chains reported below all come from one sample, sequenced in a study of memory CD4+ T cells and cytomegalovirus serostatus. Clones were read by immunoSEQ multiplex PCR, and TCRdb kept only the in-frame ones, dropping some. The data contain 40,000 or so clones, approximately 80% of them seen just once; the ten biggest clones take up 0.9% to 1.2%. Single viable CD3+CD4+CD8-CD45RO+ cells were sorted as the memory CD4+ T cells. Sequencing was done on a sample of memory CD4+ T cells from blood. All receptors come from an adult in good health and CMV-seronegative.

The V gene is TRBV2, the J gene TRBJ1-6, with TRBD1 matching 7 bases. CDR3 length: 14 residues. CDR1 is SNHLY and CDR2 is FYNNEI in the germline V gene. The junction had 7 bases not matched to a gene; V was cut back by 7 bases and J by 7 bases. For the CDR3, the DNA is TGTGCCAGCACCTCGGGACAGCCAAATTCACCCCTCCACTTT. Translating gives CASTSGQPNSPLHF.

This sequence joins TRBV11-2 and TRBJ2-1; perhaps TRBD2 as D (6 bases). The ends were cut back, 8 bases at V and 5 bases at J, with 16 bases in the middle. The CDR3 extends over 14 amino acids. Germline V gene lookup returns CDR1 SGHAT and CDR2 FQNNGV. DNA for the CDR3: TGTGCCAGCGGGTTGGAGGGGATTCACAATGAGCAGTTCTTC. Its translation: CASGLEGIHNEQFF.

The CDR3 loop is CASTPAQGWGYTF. The DNA of the CDR3 is TGTGCCAGCACCCCGGCACAGGGTTGGGGCTACACCTTC. V gene TRBV2 combines with J gene TRBJ1-2; D may be TRBD1 (6 bases). Germline V lookup: CDR1 SNHLY, CDR2 FYNNEI. Trimming shortened V by 7 bases and J by 8 bases, and 17 bases separated the two germline ends. This CDR3 is built from 13 residues.

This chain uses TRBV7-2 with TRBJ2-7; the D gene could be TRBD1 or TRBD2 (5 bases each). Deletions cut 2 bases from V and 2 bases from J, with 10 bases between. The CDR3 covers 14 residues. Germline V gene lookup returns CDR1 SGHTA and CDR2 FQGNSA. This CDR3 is CASSLSGGPYEQYF. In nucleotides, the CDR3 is TGTGCCAGCAGCTTATCTGGGGGTCCCTACGAGCAGTACTTC.

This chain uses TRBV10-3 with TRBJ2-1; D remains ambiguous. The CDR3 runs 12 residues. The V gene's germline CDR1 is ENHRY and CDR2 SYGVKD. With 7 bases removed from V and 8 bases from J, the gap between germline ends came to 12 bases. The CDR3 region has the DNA TGTGCCATCATGGGGTCTGGGGATGAGCAGTTCTTC. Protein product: CAIMGSGDEQFF.

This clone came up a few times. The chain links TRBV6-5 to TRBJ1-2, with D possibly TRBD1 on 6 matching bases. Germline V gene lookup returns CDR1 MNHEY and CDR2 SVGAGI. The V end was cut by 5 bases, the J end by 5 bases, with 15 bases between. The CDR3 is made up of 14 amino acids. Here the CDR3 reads CASSPPEGGYGYTF. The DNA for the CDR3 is TGTGCCAGCAGTCCCCCCGAGGGGGGATATGGCTACACCTTC.

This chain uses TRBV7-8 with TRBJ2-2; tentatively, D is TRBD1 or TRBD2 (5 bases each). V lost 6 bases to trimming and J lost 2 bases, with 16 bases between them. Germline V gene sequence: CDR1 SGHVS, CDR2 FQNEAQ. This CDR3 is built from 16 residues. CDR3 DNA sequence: TGTGCCAGCAGTCGCTTAGAGGGGCGAAACACCGGGGAGCTGTTTTTT. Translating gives CASSRLEGRNTGELFF.

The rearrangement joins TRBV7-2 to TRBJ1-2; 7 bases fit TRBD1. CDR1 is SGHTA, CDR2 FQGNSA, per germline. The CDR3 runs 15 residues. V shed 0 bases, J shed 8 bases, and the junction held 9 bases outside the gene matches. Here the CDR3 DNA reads TGTGCCAGCAGCTTAGCAGAGGGGGCGCGGCGGGGCTACACCTTC. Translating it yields CASSLAEGARRGYTF.

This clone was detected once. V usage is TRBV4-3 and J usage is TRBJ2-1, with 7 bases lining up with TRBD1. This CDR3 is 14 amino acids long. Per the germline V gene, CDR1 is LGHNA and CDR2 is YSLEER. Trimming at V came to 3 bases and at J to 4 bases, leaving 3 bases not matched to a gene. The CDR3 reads CASSHQGQYNEQFF. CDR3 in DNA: TGCGCCAGCAGCCACCAGGGACAGTACAATGAGCAGTTCTTC.